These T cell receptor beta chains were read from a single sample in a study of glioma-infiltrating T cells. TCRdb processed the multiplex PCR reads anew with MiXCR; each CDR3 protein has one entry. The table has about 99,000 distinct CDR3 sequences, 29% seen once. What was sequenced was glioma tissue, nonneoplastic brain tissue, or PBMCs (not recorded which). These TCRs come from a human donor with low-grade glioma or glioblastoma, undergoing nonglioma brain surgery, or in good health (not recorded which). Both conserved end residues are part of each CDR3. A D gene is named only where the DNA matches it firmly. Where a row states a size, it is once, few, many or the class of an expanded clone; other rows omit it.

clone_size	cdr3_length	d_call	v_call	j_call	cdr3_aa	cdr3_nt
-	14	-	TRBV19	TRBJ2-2	CASSRDINTGELFF	TGTGCCAGTAGCCGGGACATAAACACCGGGGAGCTGTTTTTT
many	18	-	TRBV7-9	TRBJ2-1	CASSPSSGGAIFYNEQFF	TGTGCCAGCAGCCCCTCTAGTGGGGGGGCAATCTTCTACAATGAGCAGTTCTTC
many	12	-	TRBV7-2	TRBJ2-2	CASSVYTGELFF	TGTGCCAGCAGCGTCTACACCGGGGAGCTGTTTTTT
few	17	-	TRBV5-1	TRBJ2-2	CASSLDRRTGGTGELFF	TGCGCCAGCAGCTTGGATCGTAGGACAGGAGGGACCGGGGAGCTGTTTTTT
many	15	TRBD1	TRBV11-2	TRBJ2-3	CASSRYRGVTDTQYF	TGTGCCAGCAGCAGATACAGGGGCGTCACAGATACGCAGTATTTT
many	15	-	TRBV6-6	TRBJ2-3	CASSYSGGGTDTQYF	TGTGCCAGCAGTTACTCCGGTGGGGGAACAGATACGCAGTATTTT
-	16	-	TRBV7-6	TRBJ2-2	CASSLGQSANTGELFF	TGTGCCAGCAGCTTAGGACAGTCCGCGAACACCGGGGAGCTGTTTTTT
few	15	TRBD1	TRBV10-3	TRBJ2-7	CAISESRDRGGEQYF	TGTGCCATCAGTGAGTCCCGGGACAGGGGCGGGGAGCAGTACTTC
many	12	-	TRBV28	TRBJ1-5	CASRVQNQPQHF	TGTGCCAGCAGAGTTCAGAATCAGCCCCAGCATTTT
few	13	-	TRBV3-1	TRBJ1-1	CASSQWENTEAFF	TGTGCCAGCAGTCAGTGGGAGAACACTGAAGCTTTCTTT
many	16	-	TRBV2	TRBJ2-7	CASSEGYGRLSGGQYF	TGTGCCAGCAGTGAAGGGTACGGACGACTCTCAGGTGGGCAGTACTTC
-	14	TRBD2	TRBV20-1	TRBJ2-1	CSAVSGGAVYEQFF	TGCAGTGCTGTTAGCGGGGGGGCGGTGTATGAGCAGTTCTTC
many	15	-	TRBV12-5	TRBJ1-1	CASGLKGTPNTEAFF	TGTGCTAGTGGTTTGAAAGGGACCCCGAACACTGAAGCTTTCTTT
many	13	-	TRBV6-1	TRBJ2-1	CAGRRTVYNEQFF	TGTGCCGGTCGGCGGACAGTATACAATGAGCAGTTCTTC
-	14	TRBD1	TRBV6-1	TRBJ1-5	CASRTGAVRKPQHF	TGTGCCAGCAGAACAGGGGCGGTCAGGAAGCCCCAGCATTTT
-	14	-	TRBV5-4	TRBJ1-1	CASRLEGRNTEAFF	TGTGCCAGCAGACTCGAGGGGAGGAACACTGAAGCTTTCTTT
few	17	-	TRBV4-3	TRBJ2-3	CASSQDLQGTSTDTQYF	TGCGCCAGCAGCCAAGATTTGCAGGGAACTAGCACAGATACGCAGTATTTT
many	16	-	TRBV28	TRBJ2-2	CASRRTRVRYTGELFF	TGTGCCAGCAGGCGGACAAGGGTCAGGTACACCGGGGAGCTGTTTTTT
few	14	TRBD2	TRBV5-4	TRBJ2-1	CATYSGGVYNEQFF	TGTGCCACCTATAGCGGGGGGGTTTACAATGAGCAGTTCTTC
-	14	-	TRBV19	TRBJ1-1	CASSIRGRDGEAFF	TGTGCCAGTAGTATAAGAGGCAGGGATGGTGAAGCTTTCTTT
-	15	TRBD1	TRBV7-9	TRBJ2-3	CASSLEGAFTDTQYF	TGTGCCAGCAGCTTAGAGGGGGCTTTCACAGATACGCAGTATTTT
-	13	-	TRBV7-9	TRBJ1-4	CASSLGGREKLFF	TGTGCCAGCAGCTTAGGGGGTCGTGAAAAACTGTTTTTT
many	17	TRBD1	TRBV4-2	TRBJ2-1	CASSQDFPGGDYNEQFF	TGTGCCAGCAGCCAAGATTTCCCAGGGGGCGATTACAATGAGCAGTTCTTC
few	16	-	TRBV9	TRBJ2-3	CASSVAPSSSIYTQYF	TGTGCCAGCAGCGTAGCCCCTAGCAGCTCTATCTATACGCAGTATTTT
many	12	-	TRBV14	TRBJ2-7	CASSVLGIEQYF	TGTGCCAGCAGTGTGTTAGGGATTGAGCAGTACTTC
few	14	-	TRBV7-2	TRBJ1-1	CASSLYGSSGEAFF	TGTGCCAGCAGCTTATATGGGAGTTCGGGTGAAGCTTTCTTT
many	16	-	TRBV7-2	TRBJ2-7	CASSLEGSLSSYEQYF	TGTGCCAGCAGCTTAGAAGGTTCTTTGAGCTCCTACGAGCAGTACTTC
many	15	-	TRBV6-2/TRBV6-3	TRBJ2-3	CASSYDDGSTDTQYF	TGTGCCAGCAGTTACGACGACGGCAGCACAGATACGCAGTATTTT
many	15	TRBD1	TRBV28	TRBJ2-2	CASKTGGANAGELFF	TGTGCCAGCAAAACAGGGGGCGCGAACGCCGGGGAGCTGTTTTTT
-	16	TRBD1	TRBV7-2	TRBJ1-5	CASSLSPRTGMQPQHF	TGTGCCAGCAGCTTATCCCCCCGGACAGGGATGCAGCCCCAGCATTTT
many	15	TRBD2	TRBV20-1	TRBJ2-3	CSARGVAGGTDTQYF	TGCAGTGCTAGAGGAGTAGCGGGGGGGACAGATACGCAGTATTTT
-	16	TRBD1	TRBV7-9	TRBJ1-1	CASSTSGGLMNTEAFF	TGTGCCAGCAGCACTTCAGGGGGGCTCATGAACACTGAAGCTTTCTTT
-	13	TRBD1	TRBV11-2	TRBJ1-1	CASSLGQGALAFF	TGTGCCAGCAGCTTAGGCCAGGGGGCTTTAGCTTTCTTT
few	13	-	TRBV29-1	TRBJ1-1	CSVEGTSETEAFF	TGCAGCGTTGAAGGGACATCAGAAACTGAAGCTTTCTTT
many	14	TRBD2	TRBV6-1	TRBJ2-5	CASSLAGVRETQYF	TGTGCCAGCAGTCTAGCGGGGGTACGGGAGACCCAGTACTTC
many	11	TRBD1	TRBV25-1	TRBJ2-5	CASSAGTASYF	TGTGCCAGCAGTGCCGGGACAGCCTCGTACTTC
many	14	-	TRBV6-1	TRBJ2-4	CASSGHRDLDIQYF	TGTGCCAGCAGTGGCCACAGGGATCTCGACATTCAGTACTTC
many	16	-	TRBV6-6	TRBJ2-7	CASSYSNRPTLYEQYF	TGTGCCAGCAGTTACTCGAACCGACCAACCCTCTACGAGCAGTACTTC
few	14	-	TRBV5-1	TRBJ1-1	CASRATVMNTEAFF	TGCGCCAGCAGGGCGACAGTCATGAACACTGAAGCTTTCTTT
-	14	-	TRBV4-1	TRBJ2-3	CASSQEPGTDTQYF	TGCGCCAGCAGCCAAGAGCCGGGGACAGATACGCAGTATTTT
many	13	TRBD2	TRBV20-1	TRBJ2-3	CSSGGALTDTQYF	TGCAGTTCGGGGGGGGCACTCACAGATACGCAGTATTTT
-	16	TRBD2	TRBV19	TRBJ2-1	CASSIDNGGAYNEQFF	TGTGCCAGTAGTATAGATAACGGGGGGGCCTACAATGAGCAGTTCTTC
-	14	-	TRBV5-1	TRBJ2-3	CASSFEGETYTQYF	TGCGCCAGCAGCTTCGAAGGGGAGACATATACGCAGTATTTT
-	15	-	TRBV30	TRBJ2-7	CAWSVLAGTTYEQYF	TGTGCCTGGAGTGTACTGGCCGGCACGACCTACGAGCAGTACTTC
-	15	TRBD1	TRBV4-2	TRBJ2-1	CASSQGDREEGEQFF	TGTGCCAGCAGCCAGGGGGACAGGGAGGAGGGTGAGCAGTTCTTC
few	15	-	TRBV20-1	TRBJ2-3	CSARASQHSTDTQYF	TGCAGTGCTAGAGCCAGCCAGCATAGCACAGATACGCAGTATTTT
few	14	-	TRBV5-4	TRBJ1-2	CASSSSTGIYGYTF	TGTGCCAGCAGCTCCTCAACAGGCATCTATGGCTACACCTTC
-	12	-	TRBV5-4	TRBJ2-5	CASPPLSETQYF	TGTGCCAGCCCGCCATTATCAGAGACCCAGTACTTC
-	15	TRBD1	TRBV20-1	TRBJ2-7	CSARTGDRGTYEQYF	TGCAGTGCTAGGACAGGGGACAGGGGGACCTACGAGCAGTACTTC
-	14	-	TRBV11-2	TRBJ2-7	CASSLGGAPYEQYF	TGTGCCAGCAGCTTAGGGGGGGCCCCCTACGAGCAGTACTTC
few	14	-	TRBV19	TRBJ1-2	CASRRTLLDYGYTF	TGTGCCAGTAGGCGGACATTGTTGGACTATGGCTACACCTTC
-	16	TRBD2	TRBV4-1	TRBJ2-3	CASSSSLAGPTDTQYF	TGCGCCAGCAGCTCGTCACTAGCGGGGCCCACAGATACGCAGTATTTT
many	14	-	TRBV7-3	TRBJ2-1	CASRRDGGYNEQFF	TGTGCCAGCAGACGGGACGGTGGCTATAATGAGCAGTTCTTC
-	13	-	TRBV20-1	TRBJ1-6	CSAGDMGDSPLHF	TGCAGTGCTGGAGACATGGGTGATTCACCCCTCCACTTT
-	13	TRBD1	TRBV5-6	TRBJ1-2	CASSLGTGGGYTF	TGTGCCAGCAGCTTGGGGACAGGCGGAGGCTACACCTTC
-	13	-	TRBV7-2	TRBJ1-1	CASSLVTPPEAFF	TGTGCCAGCAGCTTAGTCACGCCTCCCGAAGCTTTCTTT